This T cell receptor (beta chain) stems from a study of OX40 agonist ivuxolimab in advanced cancers. Overall study: Intravenous ivuxolimab was administered to patients every 2 weeks at 0.01 to 10 mg/kg.

Deletions cut 4 bases from V and 4 bases from J, with 11 bases between. The CDR3 is 14 residues long. Germline lookup yields CDR1 MGHRA and CDR2 YSYEKL. TCRdb keeps only in-frame clones here, not all; method: immunoSEQ multiplex PCR. Counted here are tens of thousands of clones, 75% to 90% occurring once; the ten biggest clones make up about 6.3%. The clonotype originates from an adult with an advanced solid tumor such as melanoma, head and neck, liver or kidney cancer. This chain connects TRBV4-1 to TRBJ1-5; D is unresolved. Sequences were derived from CD4+ or CD8+ T cells sorted from blood, sampled in a trial of the OX40 agonist ivuxolimab. CDR3 residues: CASSPGQQNQPQHF. The CDR3 region has the DNA TGCGCCAGCAGCCCGGGCCAACAAAATCAGCCCCAGCATTTT.